The 8 T cell receptor beta chains reported below all come from one sample, sequenced in a study of T cells in Graves' hyperthyroidism and ophthalmopathy. Amplified regions were TCR beta CDR3 sequences from RNA transcripts. In the first-round RT-PCR of the TCR CDR3, the HTBI primer set was used. TCRdb ran MiXCR on the multiplex PCR reads and lists one entry per CDR3 protein. In the table there are around 280,000 distinct CDR3 sequences, roughly 15% of which are singletons. Sequences were obtained from blood. The receptors were sampled from a woman in her thirties or forties with Graves' hyperthyroidism.

This clonotype was seen at least ten times. This chain links TRBV20-1 with TRBJ1-4, with D unresolved. This CDR3 region has 14 residues. Trimming pared 0 bases from V and 8 bases from J, leaving 13 bases between. Germline V CDR1 and CDR2: DFQATT, SNEGSKA (reference sequence). The CDR3 DNA reads TGCAGTGCTAGAGATCAGGCCTCACCGGAAAAACTGTTTTTT. It is translated as CSARDQASPEKLFF.

This clonotype was seen only a few times. J is TRBJ1-2 and V is TRBV30; TRBD1 matches 7 bases. The CDR3 totals 16 residues. The germline CDR1 and CDR2 sequences are GTSNPN and SVGIG (reference sequence). V shed 4 bases, J shed 5 bases, and the junction held 16 bases outside the gene matches. In DNA, the CDR3 is TGTGCCTGGATACCCCTCGGACAGGCCGGACTTTATGGCTACACCTTC. Protein: CAWIPLGQAGLYGYTF.

Concerning this clonotype itself: A much more abundant neighbour one base away suggests this may be a read error. The chain carries TRBV7-8 and TRBJ2-7; perhaps D is TRBD1 or TRBD2 (5 bases each). CDR1 is SGHVS, CDR2 FQNEAQ, per germline. This CDR3 contains 15 residues. With 7 bases removed from V and 0 bases from J, the gap between germline ends came to 16 bases. Here the CDR3 DNA reads TGTGCCAGCACCCGTCGTCGGGGCTTCTCCTACGAGCAGTACTTC. It codes for CASTRRRGFSYEQYF.

The chain has TRBV2 and TRBJ1-1; 7 positions match TRBD1. Germline CDR1 is SNHLY and CDR2 is FYNNEI. V shed 4 bases, J shed 4 bases, and the junction held 3 bases outside the gene matches. The CDR3 is made up of 13 amino acids. This CDR3 is CASSGQGFTEAFF. CDR3 sequence (DNA): TGTGCCAGCAGTGGACAGGGATTCACTGAAGCTTTCTTT.

There are many counts of this clonotype. This rearrangement joins TRBV10-3 to TRBJ2-3, with D perhaps matching TRBD1 (7 bases). Deletions cut 6 bases from V and 2 bases from J, with 12 bases between. The CDR3 is made up of 14 amino acids. Germline V gene sequence: CDR1 ENHRY, CDR2 SYGVKD. This chain's CDR3 is CAIRTGEDTDTQYF. The DNA for the CDR3 is TGTGCCATCAGAACAGGGGAGGACACAGATACGCAGTATTTT.

The rearrangement joins TRBV19 to TRBJ2-7; TRBD2 matches 8 bases. This CDR3 has 15 amino acids. After removal of 3 bases from V and 6 bases from J, the junction contained 10 bases not matched to a gene. Germline V gene data show CDR1 as LNHDA and CDR2 as SQIVND (reference sequence). CDR3 sequence: CASSISGGSTGEQYF. In nucleotides, the CDR3 is TGTGCCAGTAGTATCTCGGGAGGGAGTACAGGCGAGCAGTACTTC.

The V gene is TRBV6-5, the J gene TRBJ1-4; D is ambiguous. The V end lost 4 bases, the J end lost 8 bases, and 20 bases lay between the germline ends. From germline, CDR1 is MNHEY and CDR2 SVGAGI. The CDR3 spans 16 residues. The CDR3 DNA follows: TGTGCCAGCAGTTCCTCGAACACGGCCCCTGGGGAAAAACTGTTTTTT. This encodes CASSSSNTAPGEKLFF.

This clonotype occurred many times. This chain links TRBV20-1 with TRBJ2-2, with D possibly TRBD2 on 6 matching bases. The ends were cut back, 2 bases at V and 1 base at J, with 8 bases in the middle. Per the germline V gene, CDR1 is DFQATT and CDR2 is SNEGSKA (reference sequence). The CDR3 contains 14 residues. The CDR3 coding sequence is TGCAGTGCTAGACCGGGGGAGAACACCGGGGAGCTGTTTTTT. Its protein is CSARPGENTGELFF.